This T cell receptor (beta chain) stems from a study of blood T cell repertoires in COVID-19 (dated by TCRdb to about 2020). Looking at the study overall: Collaborator samples came from the United States, Italy and Spain and covered acute and convalescent phases of COVID-19. The material from the prospective study consisted of cDNA or gDNA derived from T cells, B-cell-depleted T cells, or PBMCs. Subjects who had been exposed to COVID-19, were actively infected with it, or had recovered from it provided the deeply sampled blood TCRbeta repertoires that made up the dataset. The repertoires were released in a freely available public database meant as a resource for research on the immune response to SARS-CoV-2. The samples were drawn from two sources: the first 160 participants of the ongoing ImmuneRACE study, and 950 to 1,500 subjects contributed by 6 global collaborators. Sample metadata almost always included a de-identified subject ID, COVID-19 status, age in years and sex. Where HLA class I and class II types were available, the types were taken from metadata supplied by the sample provider, not from assay-based typing.

Each collaborating institution followed its own protocols to collect whole blood in K2EDTA tubes. For TCRbeta analysis, collaborator samples were shipped as frozen whole blood, as isolated PBMCs, or as DNA extracted from either sample type. To note about this clone: Its antigen is not yet known. Base qualities are not recorded, but no much larger clone differs from it by a single base.

The immunoSEQ Assay, a bias-controlled multiplex PCR, was used to amplify TCRbeta CDR3 regions from genomic DNA. The paper's data handling went like this. Nucleated cell counts per sample were estimated from amplification of reference gene primers within the assay. To quantify the absolute abundance of each unique TCRbeta CDR3 rearrangement, sequence reads were collapsed and filtered. For each sample, productive Simpson clonality was calculated as the square root of Simpson's diversity index over productive rearrangements. Imported from immuneACCESS, the table was reduced by TCRdb to in-frame sequences with V and J called. These copies leave out some clones; in studies compared against another copy, an unresolved V gene accounts for under half, and the cause of the remainder is not known. For V, J and clone size, that table is used; D and trimming come from the DNA. The sample data list approximately 67,000 clones, and approximately 90% of these were observed just once. Roughly 5% of the sample lies in the top ten.

The CDR3 starts with the cysteine, ends with the phenylalanine, and has 16 residues. The DNA shown is the 48-base CDR3, in frame from base 1. For CDR1 and CDR2, the germline V gene (reference sequence) lists SEHNR and FQNEAQ. From V the trimming removes 5 bases and from J it removes 7 bases, while the gene matches leave 11 bases of the junction unaccounted for. Results the study describes overall, beyond this receptor: How much clinical and demographic metadata was included differed by source and by participant, and the metadata was provided uncurated.

Input material: peripheral blood. The sequence came from a woman in her sixties with active COVID-19. The chain couples TRBV7-9 to TRBJ1-4, and TRBD1 aligns with 9 junction nucleotides. This receptor carries the CDR3 CASSTTGTGKGEKLFF. The DNA sequence reads TGTGCCAGCAGCACAACCGGGACAGGGAAGGGTGAAAAACTGTTTTTT.